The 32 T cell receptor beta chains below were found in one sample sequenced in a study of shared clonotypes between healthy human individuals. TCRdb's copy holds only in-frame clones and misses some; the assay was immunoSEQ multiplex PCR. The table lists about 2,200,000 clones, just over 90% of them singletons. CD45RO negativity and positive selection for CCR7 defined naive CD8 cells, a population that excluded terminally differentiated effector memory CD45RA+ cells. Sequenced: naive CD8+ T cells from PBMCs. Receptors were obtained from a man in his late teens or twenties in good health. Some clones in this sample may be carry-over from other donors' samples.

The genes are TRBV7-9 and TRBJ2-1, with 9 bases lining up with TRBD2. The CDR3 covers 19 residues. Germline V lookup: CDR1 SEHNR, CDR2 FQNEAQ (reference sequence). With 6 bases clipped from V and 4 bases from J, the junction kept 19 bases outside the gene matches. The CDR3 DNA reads TGTGCCAGCAGTCTTGAGGGACTAGCCCTAAAGGATCCGTACAATGAGCAGTTCTTC. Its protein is CASSLEGLALKDPYNEQFF.

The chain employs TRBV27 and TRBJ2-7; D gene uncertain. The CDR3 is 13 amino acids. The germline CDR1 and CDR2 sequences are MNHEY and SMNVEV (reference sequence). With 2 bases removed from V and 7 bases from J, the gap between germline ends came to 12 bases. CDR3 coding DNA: TGTGCCAGCAGTTTAAAAGGCCAGAGGGAGCAGTACTTC. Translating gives CASSLKGQREQYF.

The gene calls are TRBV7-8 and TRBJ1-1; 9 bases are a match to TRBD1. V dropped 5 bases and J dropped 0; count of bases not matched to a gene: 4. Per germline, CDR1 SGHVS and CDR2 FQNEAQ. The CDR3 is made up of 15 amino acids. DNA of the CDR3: TGTGCCAGCAGCCCAGACAGGGGGATGAACACTGAAGCTTTCTTT. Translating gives CASSPDRGMNTEAFF.

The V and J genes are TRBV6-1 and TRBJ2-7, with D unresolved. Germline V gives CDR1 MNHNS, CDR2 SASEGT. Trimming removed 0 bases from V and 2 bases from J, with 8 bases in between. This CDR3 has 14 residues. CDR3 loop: CASSEAGRAYEQYF. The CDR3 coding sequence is TGTGCCAGCAGTGAAGCGGGAAGGGCCTACGAGCAGTACTTC.

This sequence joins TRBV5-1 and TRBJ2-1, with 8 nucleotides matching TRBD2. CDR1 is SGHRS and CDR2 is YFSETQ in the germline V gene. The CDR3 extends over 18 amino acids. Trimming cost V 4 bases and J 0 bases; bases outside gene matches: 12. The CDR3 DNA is TGCGCCAGCAGCGTTGGGTCCGAAAGCGGGAGCTCCTACAATGAGCAGTTCTTC. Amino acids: CASSVGSESGSSYNEQFF.

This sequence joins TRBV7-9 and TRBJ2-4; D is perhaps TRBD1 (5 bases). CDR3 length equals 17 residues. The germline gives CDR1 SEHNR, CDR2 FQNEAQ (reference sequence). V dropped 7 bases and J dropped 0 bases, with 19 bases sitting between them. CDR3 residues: CASIPVGAALAKNIQYF. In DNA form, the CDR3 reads TGTGCCAGCATCCCAGTAGGGGCCGCCCTAGCCAAAAACATTCAGTACTTC.

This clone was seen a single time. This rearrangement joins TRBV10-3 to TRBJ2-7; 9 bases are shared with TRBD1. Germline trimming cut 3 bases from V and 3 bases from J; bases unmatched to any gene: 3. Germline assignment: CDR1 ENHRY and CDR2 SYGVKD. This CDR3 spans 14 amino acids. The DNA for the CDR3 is TGTGCCATCAGTGATTGGGACAGGGTCTACGAGCAGTACTTC. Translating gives CAISDWDRVYEQYF.

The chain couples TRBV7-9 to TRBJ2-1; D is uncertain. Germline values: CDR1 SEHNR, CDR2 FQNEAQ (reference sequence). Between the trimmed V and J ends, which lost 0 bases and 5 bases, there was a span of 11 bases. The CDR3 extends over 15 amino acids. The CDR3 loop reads CASSLAAHGDNEQFF. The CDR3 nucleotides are TGTGCCAGCAGCTTAGCAGCACATGGAGACAATGAGCAGTTCTTC.

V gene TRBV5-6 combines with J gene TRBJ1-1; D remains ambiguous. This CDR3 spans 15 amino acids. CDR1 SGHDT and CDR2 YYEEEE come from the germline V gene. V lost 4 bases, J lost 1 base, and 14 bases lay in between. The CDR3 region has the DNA TGTGCCAGCAGCCGCAGACGGGCTACGAACACTGAAGCTTTCTTT. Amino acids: CASSRRRATNTEAFF.

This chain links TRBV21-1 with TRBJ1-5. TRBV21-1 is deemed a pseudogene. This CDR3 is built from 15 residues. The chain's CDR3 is CASSSGARYNQPQHF. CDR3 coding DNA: TGTGCCAGCAGCAGCGGGGCCCGATACAATCAGCCCCAGCATTTT.

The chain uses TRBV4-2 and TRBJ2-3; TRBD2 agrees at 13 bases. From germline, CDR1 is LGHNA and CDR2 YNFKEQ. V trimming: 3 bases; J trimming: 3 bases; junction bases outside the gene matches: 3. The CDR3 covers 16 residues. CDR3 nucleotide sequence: TGTGCCAGCAGCCATACTAGCGGGGGGGAGACAGATACGCAGTATTTT. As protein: CASSHTSGGETDTQYF.

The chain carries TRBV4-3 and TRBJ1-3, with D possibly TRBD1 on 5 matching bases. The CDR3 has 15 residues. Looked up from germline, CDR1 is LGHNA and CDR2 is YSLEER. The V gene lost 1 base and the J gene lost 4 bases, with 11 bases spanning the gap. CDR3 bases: TGCGCCAGCAGCCAAGCCCAGGGATCAGGAAACACCATATATTTT. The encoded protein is CASSQAQGSGNTIYF.

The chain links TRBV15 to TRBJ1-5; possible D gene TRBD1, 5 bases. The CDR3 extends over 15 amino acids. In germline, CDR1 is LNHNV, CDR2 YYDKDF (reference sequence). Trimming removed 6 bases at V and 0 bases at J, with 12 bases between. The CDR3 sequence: CATSTGDHSNQPQHF. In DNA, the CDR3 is TGTGCCACCAGTACAGGTGACCATAGCAATCAGCCCCAGCATTTT.

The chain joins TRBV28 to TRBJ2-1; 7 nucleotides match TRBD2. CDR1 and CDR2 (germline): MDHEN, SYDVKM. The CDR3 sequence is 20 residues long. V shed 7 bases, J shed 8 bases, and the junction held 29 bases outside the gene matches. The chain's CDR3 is CASNTKHGEGLILGYDEQFF. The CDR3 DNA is TGTGCCAGCAACACAAAACACGGGGAGGGCCTCATTTTGGGTTATGATGAGCAGTTCTTC.

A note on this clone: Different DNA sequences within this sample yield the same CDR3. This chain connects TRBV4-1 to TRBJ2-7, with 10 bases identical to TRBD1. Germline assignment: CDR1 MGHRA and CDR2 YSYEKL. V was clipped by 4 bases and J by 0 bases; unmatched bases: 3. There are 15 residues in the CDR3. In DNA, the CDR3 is TGCGCCAGCAGCCCAAGGGACAGGGGCTCCTACGAGCAGTACTTC. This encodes CASSPRDRGSYEQYF.

The CDR3 spells CASKTNEAFF. The DNA for the CDR3 is TGTGCCAGCAAAACCAATGAAGCTTTCTTT. The V and J genes are TRBV2 and TRBJ1-1; D gene ambiguous. This CDR3 has 10 residues. In germline, CDR1 is SNHLY, CDR2 FYNNEI. V was shortened by 7 bases and J by 7 bases, with 7 bases between the two germline ends.

The CDR3 is CASSQIDRGHQPQHF. DNA for the CDR3: TGCGCCAGCAGCCAGATCGACAGGGGCCATCAGCCCCAGCATTTT. V gene TRBV4-1 combines with J gene TRBJ1-5; 8 positions match TRBD1. There are 15 residues in the CDR3. J was trimmed by 5 bases and V by 3 bases; bases with no gene match: 6. The V gene's germline CDR1 is MGHRA and CDR2 YSYEKL.

The CDR3 loop reads CASSQDYYGTSYEQYF. CDR3 bases: TGCGCCAGCAGCCAAGATTATTACGGTACCTCCTACGAGCAGTACTTC. The chain employs TRBV4-1 and TRBJ2-7; D ambiguous. V lost 0 bases, J lost 0 bases, and 12 bases lay in between. The CDR3 covers 16 residues. CDR1 and CDR2 from the germline V gene are MGHRA and YSYEKL.

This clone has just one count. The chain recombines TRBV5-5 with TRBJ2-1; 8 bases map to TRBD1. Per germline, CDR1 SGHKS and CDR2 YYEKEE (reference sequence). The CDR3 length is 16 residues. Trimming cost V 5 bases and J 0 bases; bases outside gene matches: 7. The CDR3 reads CASSFRTGRSYNEQFF. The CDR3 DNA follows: TGTGCCAGCAGTTTTCGGACAGGGCGCTCCTACAATGAGCAGTTCTTC.

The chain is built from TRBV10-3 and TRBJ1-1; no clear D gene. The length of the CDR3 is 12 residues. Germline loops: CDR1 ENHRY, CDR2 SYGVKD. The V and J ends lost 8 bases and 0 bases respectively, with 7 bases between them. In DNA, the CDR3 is TGTGCCATCCGAGACTTGAACACTGAAGCTTTCTTT. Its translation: CAIRDLNTEAFF.

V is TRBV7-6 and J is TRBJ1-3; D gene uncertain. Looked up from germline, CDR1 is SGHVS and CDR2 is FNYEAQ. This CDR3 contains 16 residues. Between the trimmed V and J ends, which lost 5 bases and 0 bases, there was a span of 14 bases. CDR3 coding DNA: TGTGCCAGCAGCCTCGGACCGATACGCTCTGGAAACACCATATATTTT. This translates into CASSLGPIRSGNTIYF.

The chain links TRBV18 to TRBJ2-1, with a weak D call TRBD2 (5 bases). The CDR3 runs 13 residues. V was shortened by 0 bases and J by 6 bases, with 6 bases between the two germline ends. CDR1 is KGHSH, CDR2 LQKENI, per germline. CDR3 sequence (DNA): TGTGCCAGCTCACCACCGGAGGCCAATGAGCAGTTCTTC. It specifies CASSPPEANEQFF.

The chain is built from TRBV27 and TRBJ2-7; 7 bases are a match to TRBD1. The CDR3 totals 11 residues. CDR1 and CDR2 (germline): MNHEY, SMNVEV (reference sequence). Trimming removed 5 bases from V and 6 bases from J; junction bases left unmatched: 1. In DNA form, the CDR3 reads TGTGCCAGCAGTAGACAGGGCGAGCAGTACTTC. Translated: CASSRQGEQYF.

In nucleotides, the CDR3 is TGTGCCAGCAGCTCCCAGGACAGCGACCAAGAGACCCAGTACTTC. It is translated as CASSSQDSDQETQYF. The chain links TRBV7-8 to TRBJ2-5, with D possibly matching TRBD1 (6 bases). CDR3 length equals 15 residues. Trimming took 4 bases from V and 0 from J, leaving 12 bases between them. Looked up from germline, CDR1 is SGHVS and CDR2 is FQNEAQ. The full variable domain, rest sourced from reference TRBV7-8 and TRBJ2-5, is GAGVSQSPRYKVAKRGQDVALRCDPISGHVSLFWYQQALGQGPEFLTYFQNEAQLDKSGLPSDRFFAERPEGSVSTLKIQRTQQEDSAVYLCASSSQDSDQETQYFGPGTRLLVL.

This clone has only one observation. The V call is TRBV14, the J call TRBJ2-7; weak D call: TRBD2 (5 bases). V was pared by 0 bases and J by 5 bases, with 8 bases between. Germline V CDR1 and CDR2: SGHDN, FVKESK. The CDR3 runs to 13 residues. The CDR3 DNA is TGTGCCAGCAGCCAAGATGTGAGGGACGAGCAGTACTTC. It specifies CASSQDVRDEQYF.

As DNA, the CDR3 is TGCAGCGTTGAGGGCCTAGCGGGAGCCAATGAGCAGTTCTTC. Translating it yields CSVEGLAGANEQFF. This chain uses TRBV29-1 with TRBJ2-1, with 10 bases lining up with TRBD2. The germline V gene encodes CDR1 SQVTM and CDR2 ANQGSEA. Trimming removed 3 bases from V and 6 bases from J; junction bases left unmatched: 5. The CDR3 contains 14 residues.

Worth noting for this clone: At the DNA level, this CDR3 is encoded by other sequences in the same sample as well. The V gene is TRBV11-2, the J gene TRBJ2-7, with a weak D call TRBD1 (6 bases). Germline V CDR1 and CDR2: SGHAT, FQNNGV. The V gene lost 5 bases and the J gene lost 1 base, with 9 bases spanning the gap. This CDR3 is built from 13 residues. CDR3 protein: CASSLGGSYEQYF. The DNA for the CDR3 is TGTGCCAGCAGCCTAGGGGGATCCTACGAGCAGTACTTC.

As DNA, the CDR3 is TGTGCCAGCAGTTATCAGGGCGCTGAAGCTTTCTTT. It is translated as CASSYQGAEAFF. This chain joins TRBV28 and TRBJ1-1, with D possibly matching TRBD1 (5 bases). V lost 4 bases and J 6 bases, leaving 9 bases between the germline ends. The CDR3 covers 12 residues. Germline-derived CDR1 and CDR2 are MDHEN and SYDVKM. Together with reference TRBV28 and TRBJ1-1, the CDR3 gives the full variable domain: DVKVTQSSRYLVKRTGEKVFLECVQDMDHENMFWYRQDPGLGLRLIYFSYDVKMKEKGDIPEGYSVSREKKERFSLILESASTNQTSMYLCASSYQGAEAFFGQGTRLTVV.

The CDR3 is CASSSPGNYSNQPQHF. As DNA, the CDR3 is TGTGCCAGCAGTTCCCCTGGGAATTATAGCAATCAGCCCCAGCATTTT. V usage is TRBV28 and J usage is TRBJ1-5; D unclear. The V end was cut by 4 bases, the J end by 0 bases, with 13 bases between. The germline V gene encodes CDR1 MDHEN and CDR2 SYDVKM. The CDR3 runs to 16 residues.

CDR3 loop: CASSLWGDYGYTF. For the CDR3, the DNA is TGCGCCAGCAGCTTATGGGGAGACTATGGCTACACCTTC. The genes are TRBV5-1 and TRBJ1-2, with D hard to call. This CDR3 has 13 residues. The germline gives CDR1 SGHRS, CDR2 YFSETQ. Trimming removed 2 bases from V and 3 bases from J, with 8 bases in between.

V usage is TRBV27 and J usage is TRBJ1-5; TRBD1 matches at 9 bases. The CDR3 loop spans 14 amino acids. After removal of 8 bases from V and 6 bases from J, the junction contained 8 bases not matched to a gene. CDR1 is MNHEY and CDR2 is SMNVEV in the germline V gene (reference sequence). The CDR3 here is CASRWRDRAQPQHF. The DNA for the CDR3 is TGTGCCAGCCGATGGAGGGACAGGGCTCAGCCCCAGCATTTT.

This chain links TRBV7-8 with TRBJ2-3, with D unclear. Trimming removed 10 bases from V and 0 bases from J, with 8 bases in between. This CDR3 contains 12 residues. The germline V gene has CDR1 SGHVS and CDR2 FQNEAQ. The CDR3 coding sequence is TGTGCCACTTCCGGAAGCACAGATACGCAGTATTTT. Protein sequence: CATSGSTDTQYF.